Listed below are T cell receptor beta chains from one sample, sequenced in a study of graft-versus-host responses after intestinal transplantation. Clones were read by immunoSEQ multiplex PCR, and TCRdb kept only the in-frame ones, dropping some. The sample yields about 8,400 clones, roughly 70% seen once. This material consisted of ileum tissue, taken 494 days after intestinal transplant. All receptors come from a human patient who received an intestinal transplant, so some T cells may come from the graft donor. The CDR3 runs from the conserved cysteine through the conserved F or W. The D gene is left open where the match is weak. Clone size is shown for a subset of rows, as once, few, many or a class of expanded clone.

clone size: NA; J gene: TRBJ1-2; D gene: TRBD1; V gene: TRBV5-4; CDR3 DNA: TGTGCCAGCAGCATTCAGGGGGCGGATGGCTACACCTTC; CDR3 protein: CASSIQGADGYTF
clone size: once; J gene: TRBJ1-2; D gene: TRBD1; V gene: TRBV11-2; CDR3 DNA: TGTGCCAGCAGCTTAGTGACAGGGTATTATGGCTACACCTTC; CDR3 protein: CASSLVTGYYGYTF
clone size: NA; J gene: TRBJ1-1; D gene: TRBD1; V gene: TRBV29-1; CDR3 DNA: TGCAGCGTCGCCTACGGACAGGCTTACACTGAAGCTTTCTTT; CDR3 protein: CSVAYGQAYTEAFF
clone size: NA; J gene: TRBJ2-7; D gene: TRBD2; V gene: TRBV4-1; CDR3 DNA: TGCGCCAGCAGCCAAGATGTCCTAGCGGGCAACTACGAGCAGTACTTC; CDR3 protein: CASSQDVLAGNYEQYF
clone size: NA; J gene: TRBJ2-2; D gene: TRBD1; V gene: TRBV25-1; CDR3 DNA: TGTGCCAGCAGTGAAGGACAGGACACCGGGGAGCTGTTTTTT; CDR3 protein: CASSEGQDTGELFF
clone size: few; J gene: TRBJ1-2; D gene: NA; V gene: TRBV23-1; CDR3 DNA: TGCGCCAGCAGTCAAGTTGTGGGGACCGGCTACACCTTC; CDR3 protein: CASSQVVGTGYTF
clone size: few; J gene: TRBJ2-3; D gene: TRBD2; V gene: TRBV5-1; CDR3 DNA: TGCGCCAGCAGCTTTCAGGGACTAGAGGTGGATACGCAGTATTTT; CDR3 protein: CASSFQGLEVDTQYF
clone size: NA; J gene: TRBJ2-3; D gene: NA; V gene: TRBV5-1; CDR3 DNA: TGCGCCAGCAGCTTGGCCAACCAAGGGCCGGATACGCAGTATTTT; CDR3 protein: CASSLANQGPDTQYF
clone size: few; J gene: TRBJ1-2; D gene: NA; V gene: TRBV6-5; CDR3 DNA: TGTGCCAGCAGTTTCGTGGGACGGATGAATGGCTACACCTTC; CDR3 protein: CASSFVGRMNGYTF
clone size: NA; J gene: TRBJ1-4; D gene: NA; V gene: TRBV6-1; CDR3 DNA: TGTGCCAGCAGGGGGGGGGTTGCAACTAATGAAAAACTGTTTTTT; CDR3 protein: CASRGGVATNEKLFF
clone size: NA; J gene: TRBJ1-2; D gene: NA; V gene: TRBV27; CDR3 DNA: TGTGCCAGCAGCCCCACCGTGACGGATAACTATGGCTACACCTTC; CDR3 protein: CASSPTVTDNYGYTF
clone size: NA; J gene: TRBJ1-1; D gene: TRBD1; V gene: TRBV19; CDR3 DNA: TGTGCCAGTAGTATGGCAGGGGGCGGGGGCACTGAAGCTTTCTTT; CDR3 protein: CASSMAGGGGTEAFF
clone size: few; J gene: TRBJ2-3; D gene: TRBD2; V gene: TRBV6-4; CDR3 DNA: TGTGCCAGCAGTGAGTCTAGCGGGGGAGCAGATACGCAGTATTTT; CDR3 protein: CASSESSGGADTQYF
clone size: NA; J gene: TRBJ1-5; D gene: NA; V gene: TRBV19; CDR3 DNA: TGTGCCAGTAAGGTATCGGACATAAGCAATCAGCCCCAGCATTTT; CDR3 protein: CASKVSDISNQPQHF
clone size: NA; J gene: TRBJ1-5; D gene: NA; V gene: TRBV6-1; CDR3 DNA: TGTGCCAGCAGTGAGAACGGACTTAATCAGCCCCAGCATTTT; CDR3 protein: CASSENGLNQPQHF
clone size: few; J gene: TRBJ2-3; D gene: NA; V gene: TRBV7-2; CDR3 DNA: TGTGCCAGCAGCTTAGCGGCCGGTTTAGCAGATACGCAGTATTTT; CDR3 protein: CASSLAAGLADTQYF
clone size: NA; J gene: TRBJ2-3; D gene: NA; V gene: TRBV5-4; CDR3 DNA: TGTGCCAGCAGCTTGGTGGGCTTTGGGGGAGATACGCAGTATTTT; CDR3 protein: CASSLVGFGGDTQYF
clone size: NA; J gene: TRBJ2-7; D gene: TRBD1; V gene: TRBV6-6; CDR3 DNA: TGTGCCAGCAGTGTGGGACAGGGGGTCCACGAGCAGTACTTC; CDR3 protein: CASSVGQGVHEQYF
clone size: few; J gene: TRBJ2-7; D gene: NA; V gene: TRBV5-4; CDR3 DNA: TGTGCCAGCAGCGCGGGACAGATCTACGAGCAGTACTTC; CDR3 protein: CASSAGQIYEQYF
clone size: NA; J gene: TRBJ1-3; D gene: NA; V gene: TRBV7-6; CDR3 DNA: TGTGCCAGCAGCTTAGACCGAAACACCATATATTTT; CDR3 protein: CASSLDRNTIYF
clone size: NA; J gene: TRBJ2-5; D gene: TRBD2; V gene: TRBV5-6; CDR3 DNA: TGTGCCAGCAGCTTGGAACTAGCGGAAGAGACCCAGTACTTC; CDR3 protein: CASSLELAEETQYF
clone size: NA; J gene: TRBJ2-7; D gene: TRBD1; V gene: TRBV6-6; CDR3 DNA: TGTGCCAGCAGTTACGAGGCAGGGGGATACGAGCAGTACTTC; CDR3 protein: CASSYEAGGYEQYF
clone size: NA; J gene: TRBJ2-7; D gene: TRBD2; V gene: TRBV29-1; CDR3 DNA: TGCAGCGCTACTAGCGGTAGCTCCTACGAGCAGTACTTC; CDR3 protein: CSATSGSSYEQYF
clone size: few; J gene: TRBJ2-7; D gene: TRBD2; V gene: TRBV6-5; CDR3 DNA: TGTGCCAGCAGTTACGGGACTAGCGGGACCTACGAGCAGTACTTC; CDR3 protein: CASSYGTSGTYEQYF
clone size: NA; J gene: TRBJ1-5; D gene: NA; V gene: TRBV7-9; CDR3 DNA: TGTGCCAGCAGCCCAGGAGCTAGCACTCATCAGCCCCAGCATTTT; CDR3 protein: CASSPGASTHQPQHF
clone size: few; J gene: TRBJ1-5; D gene: NA; V gene: TRBV28; CDR3 DNA: TGTGCCAGCAGCCCTATGGGGGTTGATAGCAATCAGCCCCAGCATTTT; CDR3 protein: CASSPMGVDSNQPQHF
clone size: few; J gene: TRBJ1-5; D gene: NA; V gene: TRBV5-4; CDR3 DNA: TGTGCCAGCAGCTTGCTGTCAGTTAGCAATCAGCCCCAGCATTTT; CDR3 protein: CASSLLSVSNQPQHF